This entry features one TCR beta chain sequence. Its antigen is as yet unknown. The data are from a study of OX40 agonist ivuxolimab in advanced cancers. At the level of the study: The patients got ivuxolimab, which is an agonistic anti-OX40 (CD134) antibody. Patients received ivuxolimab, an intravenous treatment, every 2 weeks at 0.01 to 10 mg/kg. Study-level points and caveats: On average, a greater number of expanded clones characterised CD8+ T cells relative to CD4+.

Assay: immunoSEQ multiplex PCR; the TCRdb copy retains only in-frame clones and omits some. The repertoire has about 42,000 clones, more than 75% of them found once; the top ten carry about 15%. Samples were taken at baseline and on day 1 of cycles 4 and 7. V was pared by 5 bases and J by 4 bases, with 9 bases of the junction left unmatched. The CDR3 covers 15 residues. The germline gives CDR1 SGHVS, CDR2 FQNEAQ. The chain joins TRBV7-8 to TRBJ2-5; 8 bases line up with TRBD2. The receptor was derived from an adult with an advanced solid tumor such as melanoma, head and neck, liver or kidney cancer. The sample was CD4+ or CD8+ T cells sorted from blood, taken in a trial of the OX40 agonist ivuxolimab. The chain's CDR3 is CASSPRAAGVETQYF. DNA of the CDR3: TGTGCCAGCAGCCCCAGGGCAGCGGGAGTAGAGACCCAGTACTTC.